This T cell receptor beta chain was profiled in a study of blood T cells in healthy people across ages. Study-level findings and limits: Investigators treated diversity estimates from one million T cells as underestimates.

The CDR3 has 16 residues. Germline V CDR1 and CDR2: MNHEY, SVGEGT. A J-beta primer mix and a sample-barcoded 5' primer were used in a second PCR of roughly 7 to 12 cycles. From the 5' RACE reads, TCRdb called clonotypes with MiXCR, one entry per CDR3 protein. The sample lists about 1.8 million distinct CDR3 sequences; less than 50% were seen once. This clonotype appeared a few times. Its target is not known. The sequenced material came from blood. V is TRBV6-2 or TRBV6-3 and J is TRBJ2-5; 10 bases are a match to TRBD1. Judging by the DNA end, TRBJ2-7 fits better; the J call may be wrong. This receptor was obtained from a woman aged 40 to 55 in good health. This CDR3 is CASGPRQGAVSYEQYF. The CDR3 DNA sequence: TGTGCCAGCGGTCCGCGACAGGGGGCGGTTTCGTACGAGCAGTACTTC.